These T cell receptor beta chains were read from a single sample in a study of graft-versus-host responses after intestinal transplantation. Assay: immunoSEQ multiplex PCR; the TCRdb copy retains only in-frame clones and omits some. The table includes about 19,000 clones, around 40% detected once. This specimen consisted of alloreactive CD4+ T cells from a mixed lymphocyte reaction culture, obtained before transplantation. The receptor set was obtained from a human patient who was an organ donor for intestinal transplantation. CDR3s include the opening cysteine and the closing phenylalanine or tryptophan. The D gene is left open where the match is weak. Only some rows state a clone size, as once, few, many or a class for expanded clones.

CDR3 protein	CDR3 DNA	clone size	D gene	J gene	V gene
CASSSGQGNTEAFF	TGTGCCAGCAGTAGTGGACAGGGTAACACTGAAGCTTTCTTT	few	TRBD1	TRBJ1-1	TRBV28
CSVAGTGGGGEVASYEQYF	TGCAGCGTTGCCGGGACAGGGGGCGGAGGGGAGGTAGCCTCCTACGAGCAGTACTTC	.	TRBD1	TRBJ2-7	TRBV29-1
CASSLGLAVFTDTQYF	TGCGCCAGCAGCTTGGGACTAGCGGTGTTCACAGATACGCAGTATTTT	.	TRBD2	TRBJ2-3	TRBV5-1
CASKRRQGHEKLFF	TGTGCCAGCAAAAGGAGGCAGGGTCATGAAAAACTGTTTTTT	few	.	TRBJ1-4	TRBV6-5
CASSFSDRVRQKLFF	TGTGCCAGCAGTTTTTCGGACAGGGTTCGCCAAAAACTGTTTTTT	.	TRBD1	TRBJ1-4	TRBV28
CASNEPGRHLAEQYF	TGTGCCAGCAACGAACCGGGACGGCATTTGGCCGAGCAGTACTTC	few	.	TRBJ2-7	TRBV6-6
CASSLRGQHYEQYF	TGTGCCAGCAGCCTCCGAGGACAGCACTACGAGCAGTACTTC	once	.	TRBJ2-7	TRBV7-8
CASTVSGRDTGELFF	TGTGCCAGCACCGTTAGCGGGAGGGACACCGGGGAGCTGTTTTTT	few	TRBD2	TRBJ2-2	TRBV6-5
CASRPNQGARGYTF	TGTGCCAGCAGGCCAAACCAGGGGGCAAGGGGCTACACCTTC	few	TRBD1	TRBJ1-2	TRBV27
CASSYSFITGVDGYTF	TGTGCCAGCAGTTACTCGTTCATTACGGGAGTCGATGGCTACACCTTC	.	.	TRBJ1-2	TRBV6-6
CASSLLGLGNYGYTF	TGCGCCAGCAGCTTACTGGGTCTCGGTAACTATGGCTACACCTTC	.	.	TRBJ1-2	TRBV5-1
CASSWTGGEKLFF	TGTGCCAGCAGCTGGACAGGGGGAGAAAAACTGTTTTTT	few	TRBD1	TRBJ1-4	TRBV5-5
CASSFQPTNEKLFF	TGTGCCAGCAGCTTTCAACCAACTAATGAAAAACTGTTTTTT	few	.	TRBJ1-4	TRBV7-2
CAIRDDRQGSNQPQHF	TGTGCCATCAGGGACGACCGACAGGGTAGCAATCAGCCCCAGCATTTT	.	TRBD1	TRBJ1-5	TRBV10-3
CASSLGGTDQETQYF	TGTGCCAGCAGCTTAGGAGGGACAGACCAAGAGACCCAGTACTTC	few	TRBD1	TRBJ2-5	TRBV11-3
CASSPGTGLRTDTQYF	TGTGCCAGCTCCCCAGGGACAGGCCTTCGCACAGATACGCAGTATTTT	.	TRBD1	TRBJ2-3	TRBV18
CASSQSPYEQYF	TGTGCCAGCAGCCAGAGTCCGTACGAGCAGTACTTC	few	.	TRBJ2-7	TRBV6-5
CASVGLTDTQYF	TGTGCCAGTGTTGGGCTCACAGATACGCAGTATTTT	few	.	TRBJ2-3	TRBV19
CASSLAGQGQETQYF	TGCGCCAGCAGCCTGGCGGGACAGGGCCAAGAGACCCAGTACTTC	.	TRBD1	TRBJ2-5	TRBV5-1
CASSIRGTDTQYF	TGCGCCAGCAGCATAAGAGGGACAGATACGCAGTATTTT	medium-sized	.	TRBJ2-3	TRBV5-1
CASSELAGVNTGELFF	TGTGCCAGCAGTGAACTAGCGGGAGTCAACACCGGGGAGCTGTTTTTT	.	TRBD2	TRBJ2-2	TRBV2
CASSFWGQPYEQYF	TGTGCCAGCAGCTTTTGGGGGCAGCCCTACGAGCAGTACTTC	.	.	TRBJ2-7	TRBV7-9
CASSHAGGQGSDIQYF	TGTGCCAGCAGCCACGCGGGGGGACAGGGTAGTGACATTCAGTACTTC	.	.	TRBJ2-4	TRBV7-9
CASSLGTGNYGYTF	TGTGCCAGCAGCTTAGGGACAGGGAACTATGGCTACACCTTC	.	TRBD1	TRBJ1-2	TRBV11-2